One and the same sample provided the 23 T cell receptor beta chains below, sequenced in a study of CD8+ T cells in alopecia areata. It was cDNA, reverse transcribed from extracted RNA, that served as the sequencing template. Here immunoSEQ multiplex PCR was the method, and the copy in TCRdb shows in-frame clones only, minus some. The data hold about 180,000 clones, with 40% to 65% observed a single time. As to treatment: oral pan-JAK inhibitor, 5-10 mg twice daily. Sequencing was performed on CD8+ T cells sorted from blood, taken at week 24, from a patient treated with tofacitinib. Every receptor here comes from a human donor with alopecia areata.

J is TRBJ1-1 and V is TRBV19; D remains ambiguous. Per germline, CDR1 LNHDA and CDR2 SQIVND (reference sequence). With 7 bases removed from V and 7 bases from J, the gap between germline ends came to 7 bases. CDR3 length: 10 residues. CDR3 amino acids: CASMGDEAFF. The CDR3 DNA is TGTGCCAGTATGGGAGATGAAGCTTTCTTT.

This clone has more than one count but fewer than ten. The V call is TRBV2, the J call TRBJ1-6; D is possibly TRBD1 (6 bases). The CDR3 spans 13 residues. The V gene lost 3 bases and the J gene lost 13 bases, with 13 bases spanning the gap. In germline, CDR1 is SNHLY, CDR2 FYNNEI. The DNA for the CDR3 is TGTGCCAGCAGTGATGCCAGACAGGATCCCCTCCACTTT. As protein: CASSDARQDPLHF.

This chain links TRBV7-6 with TRBJ2-1, with TRBD2 matching 10 bases. Germline CDR1 SGHVS, CDR2 FNYEAQ. V was clipped by 3 bases and J by 6 bases; unmatched bases: 5. The length of the CDR3 is 15 residues. The CDR3: CASSLAPSGGNEQFF. In DNA, the CDR3 is TGTGCCAGCAGCTTGGCGCCTAGCGGGGGCAATGAGCAGTTCTTC.

The CDR3, as DNA: TGCGCCAGCACCTCCGAGCTAGGGGTCGGGGAGCTGTTTTTT. This translates into CASTSELGVGELFF. The genes are TRBV4-1 and TRBJ2-2; perhaps TRBD1 as D (5 bases). This CDR3 is 14 amino acids long. V lost 7 bases, J lost 7 bases, and 16 bases lay in between. The germline V gene has CDR1 MGHRA and CDR2 YSYEKL.

In its sample, this clone was seen a few times. The chain has TRBV7-9 and TRBJ1-1; D unclear. CDR3 length equals 13 residues. With 1 base removed from V and 6 bases from J, the gap between germline ends came to 9 bases. The germline CDR1 and CDR2 sequences are SEHNR and FQNEAQ (reference sequence). CDR3 in amino acids: CASSLVEKAEAFF. For the CDR3, the DNA is TGTGCCAGCAGCTTAGTTGAAAAGGCTGAAGCTTTCTTT. The whole variable domain, remainder taken from reference TRBV7-9 and TRBJ1-1, is DTGVSQNPRHKITKRGQNVTFRCDPISEHNRLYWYRQTLGQGPEFLTYFQNEAQLEKSRLLSDRFSAERPKGSFSTLEIQRTEQGDSAMYLCASSLVEKAEAFFGQGTRLTVV.

The chain has TRBV11-2 and TRBJ1-6; D is uncertain. Trimming left V 5 bases short and J 5 bases short, with 1 base between. The CDR3 extends over 11 amino acids. From germline, CDR1 is SGHAT and CDR2 FQNNGV. For the CDR3, the DNA is TGTGCCAGCAGCAATAATTCACCCCTCCACTTT. It yields the protein CASSNNSPLHF. Together with reference TRBV11-2 and TRBJ1-6, the CDR3 gives the full variable domain: EAGVAQSPRYKIIEKRQSVAFWCNPISGHATLYWYQQILGQGPKLLIQFQNNGVVDDSQLPKDRFSAERLKGVDSTLKIQPAKLEDSAVYLCASSNNSPLHFGNGTRLTVT.

Concerning this clone itself: Other DNA sequences of this sample code for an identical CDR3. CDR3 sequence (DNA): TGTGCCAGCAGCTTAGGGACTGATACGCAGTATTTT. Its translation: CASSLGTDTQYF. The chain has TRBV11-2 and TRBJ2-3; TRBD2 might be the D (5 bases). CDR1 is SGHAT and CDR2 is FQNNGV in the germline V gene. V was trimmed by 1 base and J by 6 bases, leaving 5 bases between them. This CDR3 region has 12 residues.

This chain uses TRBV11-2 with TRBJ1-2; 9 positions agree with TRBD1. The junction had 3 bases not matched to a gene; V was cut back by 5 bases and J by 5 bases. CDR3 size: 13 residues. Germline V gene sequence: CDR1 SGHAT, CDR2 FQNNGV. CDR3 DNA: TGTGCCAGCAGCCTTGACAGGGGGTATGGCTACACCTTC. Protein sequence: CASSLDRGYGYTF.

V and J are TRBV18 and TRBJ2-5; 13 positions agree with TRBD2. The CDR3 runs to 19 residues. Trimming removed 3 bases from V and 2 bases from J; junction bases left unmatched: 12. The germline V gene encodes CDR1 KGHSH and CDR2 LQKENI. CDR3 residues: CASSPFFGLAGDDQETQYF. As DNA, the CDR3 is TGTGCCAGCTCACCCTTCTTCGGACTAGCGGGGGATGATCAAGAGACCCAGTACTTC.

This clone appeared a few times. CDR3 bases: TGCGCCAGCAGCTTCCGAGGGGTTAGCACAGATACGCAGTATTTT. Its translation is CASSFRGVSTDTQYF. The chain recombines TRBV5-1 with TRBJ2-3; D is tentatively TRBD1 or TRBD2 (5 bases each). The CDR3 sequence is 15 residues long. Trimming shortened V by 2 bases and J by 0 bases, and 10 bases separated the two germline ends. Per germline, CDR1 SGHRS and CDR2 YFSETQ.

This clone was counted a few times. This chain joins TRBV28 and TRBJ1-6, with a weak D call TRBD1 (6 bases). With 6 bases removed from V and 9 bases from J, the gap between germline ends came to 12 bases. The CDR3 spans 13 residues. The germline CDR1 and CDR2 sequences are MDHEN and SYDVKM. The CDR3 coding sequence is TGTGCCAGCAGACAGCAGGGGATTTCACCCCTCCACTTT. Its protein is CASRQQGISPLHF.

In its sample, this clone is medium-sized. The chain is built from TRBV9 and TRBJ2-1; no definite D call. V shed 1 base and J shed 6 bases, with 14 bases lying between them. Germline V lookup: CDR1 SGDLS, CDR2 YYNGEE. The CDR3 runs to 15 residues. CDR3 region: CASSVTAEKINEQFF. The CDR3 DNA reads TGTGCCAGCAGCGTAACAGCAGAAAAGATCAATGAGCAGTTCTTC.

The chain combines TRBV15 with TRBJ1-1, with 7 bases fitting TRBD1. The CDR3 consists of 14 residues. After removal of 5 bases from V and 6 bases from J, the junction contained 9 bases not matched to a gene. The germline gives CDR1 LNHNV, CDR2 YYDKDF (reference sequence). As DNA, the CDR3 is TGTGCCACCAGCCCAGAGGTCCAGGGGGCTGAAGCTTTCTTT. Protein: CATSPEVQGAEAFF. The full variable domain, rest sourced from reference TRBV15 and TRBJ1-1, is DAMVIQNPRYQVTQFGKPVTLSCSQTLNHNVMYWYQQKSSQAPKLLFHYYDKDFNNEADTPDNFQSRRPNTSFCFLDIRSPGLGDTAMYLCATSPEVQGAEAFFGQGTRLTVV.

This clone was seen more than once but under ten times. The chain employs TRBV5-4 and TRBJ2-3, with D tentatively TRBD1 or TRBD2 (5 bases each). The germline V and J ends were trimmed by 3 bases and 6 bases, with 5 bases remaining between them. The germline CDR1 and CDR2 sequences are SGHNT and YYREEE (reference sequence). The CDR3 length is 11 residues. CDR3 sequence reads: CASSWGDTQYF. CDR3 nucleotides: TGTGCCAGCAGCTGGGGGGATACGCAGTATTTT.

The chain employs TRBV25-1 and TRBJ1-2; 9 bases map to TRBD1. Germline CDR1 and CDR2: MGHDK and SYGVNS. V gave up 4 bases and J gave up 0 bases; unmatched junction bases: 3. This CDR3 has 15 amino acids. As DNA, the CDR3 is TGTGCCAGCAGTGCTGACAGGGGGACTAACTATGGCTACACCTTC. Its translation: CASSADRGTNYGYTF.

The chain employs TRBV28 and TRBJ2-3; unclear D gene. The V and J ends lost 9 bases and 6 bases respectively, with 7 bases between them. The CDR3 totals 10 residues. Germline V gives CDR1 MDHEN, CDR2 SYDVKM. The CDR3 bases are TGTGCCAGTTCTCTGGATACGCAGTATTTT. It codes for CASSLDTQYF.

The chain uses TRBV27 and TRBJ2-7, with 8 bases matching TRBD1. This CDR3 spans 14 amino acids. V was clipped by 2 bases and J by 6 bases; unmatched bases: 6. Germline loops: CDR1 MNHEY, CDR2 SMNVEV (reference sequence). The DNA of the CDR3 is TGTGCCAGCAGTTTAAGCAGGGGGCTTACCGAGCAGTACTTC. Protein: CASSLSRGLTEQYF.

This clone was observed once. The rearrangement joins TRBV4-1 to TRBJ2-3, with D possibly being TRBD2 (6 bases). The length of the CDR3 is 15 residues. The germline CDR1 and CDR2 sequences are MGHRA and YSYEKL. The ends were cut back, 1 base at V and 0 bases at J, with 8 bases in the middle. The CDR3 DNA reads as TGCGCCAGCAGCCAAGTTGCGGGGAGCACAGATACGCAGTATTTT. It is translated as CASSQVAGSTDTQYF.

V gene TRBV29-1 combines with J gene TRBJ1-2, with 7 bases matching TRBD1. CDR1 is SQVTM, CDR2 ANQGSEA, per germline. The CDR3 length is 15 residues. Trimming took 6 bases from V and 5 from J; bases not matched to a gene: 15. CDR3 DNA sequence: TGCAGCGTCACACTTACCGGGACAGATCCTTATGGCTACACCTTC. Its translation is CSVTLTGTDPYGYTF.

V usage is TRBV29-1 and J usage is TRBJ2-5; unclear D gene. CDR1 SQVTM and CDR2 ANQGSEA come from the germline V gene. Trimming removed 3 bases from V and 1 base from J, with 15 bases in between. This CDR3 region has 15 residues. For the CDR3, the DNA is TGCAGCGTTGATGCAGGTCCCCAGAGCCAAGAGACCCAGTACTTC. Translation gives CSVDAGPQSQETQYF.

This clone was detected only a few times. The chain joins TRBV10-2 to TRBJ1-5; 9 bases fit TRBD1. The CDR3 has 14 amino acids. With V trimmed by 6 bases and J by 6 bases, 6 bases remained unmatched. Germline loops: CDR1 WSHSY, CDR2 SAAADI. CDR3 amino acids: CASSGTGLSQPQHF. CDR3 bases: TGCGCCAGCAGCGGGACAGGGCTAAGTCAGCCCCAGCATTTT.

This rearrangement joins TRBV2 to TRBJ2-3, with D perhaps given as TRBD1 or TRBD2 (6 bases each). The CDR3 loop spans 13 amino acids. Germline CDR1 and CDR2: SNHLY and FYNNEI. V was pared by 7 bases and J by 10 bases, with 18 bases between. The CDR3 sequence is CASNYEGGLAQYF. Written as DNA, the CDR3 is TGTGCCAGCAATTACGAGGGGGGCCTAGCGCAGTATTTT.

V gene TRBV25-1 combines with J gene TRBJ2-3; D uncertain. In germline, CDR1 is MGHDK, CDR2 SYGVNS. V gave up 4 bases and J gave up 10 bases, with 9 bases separating them. The CDR3 covers 11 residues. The CDR3 here is CASSVQRAQYF. CDR3 coding DNA: TGTGCCAGCAGTGTCCAGCGAGCGCAGTATTTT. The complete variable domain, with remaining parts taken from reference TRBV25-1 and TRBJ2-3, reads EADIYQTPRYLVIGTGKKITLECSQTMGHDKMYWYQQDPGMELHLIHYSYGVNSTEKGDLSSESTVSRIRTEHFPLTLESARPSHTSQYLCASSVQRAQYFGPGTRLTVL.